This entry concerns a single T cell receptor beta chain. Original handling: Counts of nucleated cells, estimated from reference gene primer amplification, were obtained. The repertoire was sequenced with immunoSEQ multiplex PCR; TCRdb's copy has only in-frame clones and lacks some. V and J calls and clone size are those listed in that table; D and trimming were worked out from the DNA. The table has about 270,000 clones, 70% to 90% seen once. The sample originates from a study of blood T cell repertoires in COVID-19. Background on the study: T cells, B-cell-depleted T cells, or PBMCs supplied cDNA or gDNA.

CDR3 size: 15 residues. The V and J ends lost 5 bases and 7 bases, in that order; junction bases with no gene match: 9. Germline V gene sequence: CDR1 SNHLY, CDR2 FYNNEI. The material sequenced was peripheral blood. The chain has TRBV2 and TRBJ1-5; 9 bases map to TRBD1. This clonotype was sampled from a woman between 70 and 85 years old with acute or convalescent COVID-19. The CDR3 protein is CASSYDRGGLQPQHF. CDR3 nucleotide sequence: TGTGCCAGCAGTTACGACAGGGGGGGATTGCAGCCCCAGCATTTT.